Given below is one TCR beta chain in context. Its cognate antigen is unknown. Regarding time point: blood from clinic visit 5 months post-surgery; TSC patient then seizure free. The data stem from a study of brain T cells in children with intractable seizures. Study-wide results and limits: Clones missing pre-surgery may reflect undersampling of that blood sample.

The protocol was immunoSEQ multiplex PCR, while the TCRdb copy is restricted to in-frame clones and leaves out a portion. The data contain hundreds of thousands of clones, over 90% of them singletons. The CDR3 sequence is 16 residues long. The germline V gene encodes CDR1 MNHNY and CDR2 SVGAGI (reference sequence). The V end lost 2 bases, the J end lost 0 bases, and 11 bases lay between the germline ends. The sequence came from a boy less than two years old with tuberous sclerosis and intractable seizures. This chain links TRBV6-6 with TRBJ2-1; D is undetermined. The source was peripheral blood, collected more than 4 months after surgery. The CDR3 nucleotides read TGTGCCAGCAGTTACCATTACCCGAGCTCCTACAATGAGCAGTTCTTC. Protein: CASSYHYPSSYNEQFF.